This T cell receptor (beta chain) derives from a study of tumor T cells in aggressive B-cell lymphoma. V lost 2 bases and J lost 2, with 19 bases in between. The length of the CDR3 is 17 residues. The germline gives CDR1 SGHAT, CDR2 FQNNGV. Sequenced by immunoSEQ multiplex PCR; TCRdb stores in-frame clones only, minus some. The sample contains about 1,600 clones, about 90% of which appear only once. The receptor was isolated from an adult with diffuse large B cell lymphoma. V is TRBV11-2 and J is TRBJ2-7; D not resolved. The material sequenced was tumor tissue. In DNA form, the CDR3 reads TGTGCCAGCAGCTTACTACCACGGTTCGTTGGGCCCTACGAGCAGTACTTC. Protein product: CASSLLPRFVGPYEQYF.